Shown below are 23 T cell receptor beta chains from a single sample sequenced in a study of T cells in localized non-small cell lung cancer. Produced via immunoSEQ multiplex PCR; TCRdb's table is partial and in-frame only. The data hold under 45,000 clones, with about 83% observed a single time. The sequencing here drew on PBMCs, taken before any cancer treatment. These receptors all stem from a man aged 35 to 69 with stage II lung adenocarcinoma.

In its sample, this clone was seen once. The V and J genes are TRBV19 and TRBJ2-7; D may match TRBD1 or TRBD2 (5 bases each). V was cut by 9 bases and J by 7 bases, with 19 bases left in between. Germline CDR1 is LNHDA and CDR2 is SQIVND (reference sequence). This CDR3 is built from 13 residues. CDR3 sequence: CASTPGSGREQYF. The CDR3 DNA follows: TGTGCCAGCACCCCTGGCTCGGGACGGGAGCAGTACTTC.

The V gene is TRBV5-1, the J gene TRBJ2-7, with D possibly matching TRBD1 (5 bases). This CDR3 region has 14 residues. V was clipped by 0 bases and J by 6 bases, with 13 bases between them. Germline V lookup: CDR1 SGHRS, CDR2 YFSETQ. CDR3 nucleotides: TGCGCCAGCAGCTTGGGGCCAGGGTCAGCCGAGCAGTACTTC. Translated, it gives CASSLGPGSAEQYF.

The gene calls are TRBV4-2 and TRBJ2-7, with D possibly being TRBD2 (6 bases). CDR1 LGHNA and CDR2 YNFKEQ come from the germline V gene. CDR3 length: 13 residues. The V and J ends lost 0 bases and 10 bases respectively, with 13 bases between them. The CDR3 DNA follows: TGTGCCAGCAGCCAAGATATGGGTAGCGGTCAGTACTTC. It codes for CASSQDMGSGQYF.

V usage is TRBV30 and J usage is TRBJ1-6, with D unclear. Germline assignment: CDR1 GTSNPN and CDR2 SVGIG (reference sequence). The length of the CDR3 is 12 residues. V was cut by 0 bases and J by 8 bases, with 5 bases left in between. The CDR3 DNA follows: TGTGCCTGGAGTGTTCTCGATTCACCCCTCCACTTT. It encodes CAWSVLDSPLHF.

CDR3 residues: CAISELLAAYEQYF. CDR3 nucleotide sequence: TGTGCCATCAGTGAGTTACTAGCGGCCTACGAGCAGTACTTC. The gene calls are TRBV10-3 and TRBJ2-7; 8 positions match TRBD2. With V trimmed by 1 base and J by 2 bases, 1 base remained unmatched. The CDR3 loop spans 14 amino acids. The V gene's germline CDR1 is ENHRY and CDR2 SYGVKD.

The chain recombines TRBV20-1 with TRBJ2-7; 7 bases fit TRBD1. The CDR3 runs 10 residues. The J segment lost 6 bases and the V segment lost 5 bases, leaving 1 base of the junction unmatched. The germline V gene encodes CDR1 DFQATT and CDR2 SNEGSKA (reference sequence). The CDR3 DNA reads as TGCAGTGCTTACAGGGGCGAGCAGTACTTC. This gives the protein CSAYRGEQYF.

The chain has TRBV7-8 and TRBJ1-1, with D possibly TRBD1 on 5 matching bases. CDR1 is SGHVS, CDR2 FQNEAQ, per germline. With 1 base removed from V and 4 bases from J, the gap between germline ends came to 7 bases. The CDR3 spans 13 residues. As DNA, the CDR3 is TGTGCCAGCAGCTTAGGGGACGGCACTGAAGCTTTCTTT. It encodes CASSLGDGTEAFF.

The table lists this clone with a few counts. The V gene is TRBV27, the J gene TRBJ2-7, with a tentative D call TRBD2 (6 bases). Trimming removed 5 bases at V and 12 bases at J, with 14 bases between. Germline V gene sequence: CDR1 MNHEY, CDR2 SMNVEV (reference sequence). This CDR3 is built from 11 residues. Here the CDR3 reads CASSAPGLLYF. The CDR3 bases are TGTGCCAGCAGTGCCCCGGGACTGTTGTACTTC.

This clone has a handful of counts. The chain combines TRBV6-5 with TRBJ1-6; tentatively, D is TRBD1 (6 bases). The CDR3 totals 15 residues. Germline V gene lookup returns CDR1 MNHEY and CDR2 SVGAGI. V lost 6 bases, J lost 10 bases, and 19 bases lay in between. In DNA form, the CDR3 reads TGTGCCAGCAGAATTAAGCGGGGGGGGCAGTCACCCCTCCACTTT. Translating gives CASRIKRGGQSPLHF.

The CDR3 region is CASSQTPDGSEQYF. In DNA form, the CDR3 reads TGCGCCAGCAGCCAGACGCCGGACGGGAGCGAGCAGTACTTC. V and J are TRBV5-1 and TRBJ2-7; TRBD2 is a possible D gene (6 bases). V was trimmed by 4 bases and J by 6 bases, leaving 17 bases between them. This CDR3 has 14 residues. The germline CDR1 and CDR2 sequences are SGHRS and YFSETQ. Drawing the rest from reference TRBV5-1 and TRBJ2-7, the complete variable domain is KAGVTQTPRYLIKTRGQQVTLSCSPISGHRSVSWYQQTPGQGLQFLFEYFSETQRNKGNFPGRFSGRQFSNSRSEMNVSTLELGDSALYLCASSQTPDGSEQYFGPGTRLTVT.

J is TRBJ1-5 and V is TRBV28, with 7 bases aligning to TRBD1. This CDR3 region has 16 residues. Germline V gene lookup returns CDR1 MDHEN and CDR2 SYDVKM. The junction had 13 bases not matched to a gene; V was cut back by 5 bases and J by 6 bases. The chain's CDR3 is CASSRAGQVGGQPQHF. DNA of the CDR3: TGTGCCAGCAGTCGAGCTGGACAGGTTGGCGGTCAGCCCCAGCATTTT. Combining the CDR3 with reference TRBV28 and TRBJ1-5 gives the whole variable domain DVKVTQSSRYLVKRTGEKVFLECVQDMDHENMFWYRQDPGLGLRLIYFSYDVKMKEKGDIPEGYSVSREKKERFSLILESASTNQTSMYLCASSRAGQVGGQPQHFGDGTRLSIL.

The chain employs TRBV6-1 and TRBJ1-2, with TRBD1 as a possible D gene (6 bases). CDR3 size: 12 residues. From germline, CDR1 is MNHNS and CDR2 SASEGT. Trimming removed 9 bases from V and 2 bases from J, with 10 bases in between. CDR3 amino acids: CASPGQNYGYTF. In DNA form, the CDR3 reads TGTGCCAGTCCCGGACAGAACTATGGCTACACCTTC.

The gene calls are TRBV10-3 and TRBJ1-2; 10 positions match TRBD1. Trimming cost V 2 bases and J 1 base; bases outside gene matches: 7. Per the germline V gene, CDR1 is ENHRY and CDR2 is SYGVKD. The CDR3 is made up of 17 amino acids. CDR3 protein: CAISEHGTGASNYGYTF. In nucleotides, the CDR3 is TGTGCCATCAGTGAGCATGGGACAGGGGCTAGTAACTATGGCTACACCTTC.

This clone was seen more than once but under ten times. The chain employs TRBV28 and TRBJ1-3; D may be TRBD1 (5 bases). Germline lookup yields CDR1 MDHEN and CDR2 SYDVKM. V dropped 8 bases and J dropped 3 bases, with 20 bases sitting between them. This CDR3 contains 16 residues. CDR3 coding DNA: TGTGCCAGCTGGGGGTCCGGCCGTACAATTGGAAACACCATATATTTT. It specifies CASWGSGRTIGNTIYF. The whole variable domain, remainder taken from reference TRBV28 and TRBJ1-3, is DVKVTQSSRYLVKRTGEKVFLECVQDMDHENMFWYRQDPGLGLRLIYFSYDVKMKEKGDIPEGYSVSREKKERFSLILESASTNQTSMYLCASWGSGRTIGNTIYFGEGSWLTVV.

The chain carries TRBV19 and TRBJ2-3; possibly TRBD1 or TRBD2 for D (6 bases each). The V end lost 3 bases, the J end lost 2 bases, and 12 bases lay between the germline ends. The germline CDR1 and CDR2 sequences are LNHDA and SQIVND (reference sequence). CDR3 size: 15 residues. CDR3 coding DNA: TGTGCCAGTAGTATCAAGGGGGGCCCCACAGATACGCAGTATTTT. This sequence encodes CASSIKGGPTDTQYF.

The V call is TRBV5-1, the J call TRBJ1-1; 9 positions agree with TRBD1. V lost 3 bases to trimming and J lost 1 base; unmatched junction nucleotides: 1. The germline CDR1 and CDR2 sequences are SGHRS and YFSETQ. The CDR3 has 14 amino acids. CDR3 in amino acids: CASSSDRGNTEAFF. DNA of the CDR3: TGCGCCAGCAGCTCGGACAGGGGGAACACTGAAGCTTTCTTT. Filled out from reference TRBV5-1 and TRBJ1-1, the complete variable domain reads KAGVTQTPRYLIKTRGQQVTLSCSPISGHRSVSWYQQTPGQGLQFLFEYFSETQRNKGNFPGRFSGRQFSNSRSEMNVSTLELGDSALYLCASSSDRGNTEAFFGQGTRLTVV.

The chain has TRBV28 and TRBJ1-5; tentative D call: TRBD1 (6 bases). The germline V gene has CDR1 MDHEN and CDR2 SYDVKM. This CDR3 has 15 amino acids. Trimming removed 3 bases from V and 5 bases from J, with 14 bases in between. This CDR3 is CASSFLQGGDQPQHF. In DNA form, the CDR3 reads TGTGCCAGCAGTTTCCTACAGGGAGGGGATCAGCCCCAGCATTTT.

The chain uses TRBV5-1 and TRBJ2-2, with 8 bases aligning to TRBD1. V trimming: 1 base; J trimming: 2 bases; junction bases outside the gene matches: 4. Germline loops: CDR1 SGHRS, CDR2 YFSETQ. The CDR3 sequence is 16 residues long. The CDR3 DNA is TGCGCCAGCAGCTTGTTTTCAGGGGGCAACACCGGGGAGCTGTTTTTT. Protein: CASSLFSGGNTGELFF.

The CDR3 DNA sequence: TGTGCCAGCAGCGCTGGGACTTCCAGGGGCACCGGGGAGCTGTTTTTT. It yields the protein CASSAGTSRGTGELFF. The chain carries TRBV9 and TRBJ2-2; perhaps D is TRBD1 or TRBD2 (6 bases each). The germline V gene has CDR1 SGDLS and CDR2 YYNGEE. With 3 bases removed from V and 4 bases from J, the gap between germline ends came to 16 bases. CDR3 length equals 16 residues.

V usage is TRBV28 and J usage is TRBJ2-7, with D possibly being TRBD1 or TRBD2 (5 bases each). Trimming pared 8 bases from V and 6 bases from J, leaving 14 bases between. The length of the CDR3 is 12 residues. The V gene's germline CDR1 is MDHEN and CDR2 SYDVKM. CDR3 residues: CASGSRGAEQYF. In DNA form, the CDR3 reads TGTGCCAGCGGGAGCCGGGGCGCCGAGCAGTACTTC. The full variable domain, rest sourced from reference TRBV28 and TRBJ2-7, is DVKVTQSSRYLVKRTGEKVFLECVQDMDHENMFWYRQDPGLGLRLIYFSYDVKMKEKGDIPEGYSVSREKKERFSLILESASTNQTSMYLCASGSRGAEQYFGPGTRLTVT.

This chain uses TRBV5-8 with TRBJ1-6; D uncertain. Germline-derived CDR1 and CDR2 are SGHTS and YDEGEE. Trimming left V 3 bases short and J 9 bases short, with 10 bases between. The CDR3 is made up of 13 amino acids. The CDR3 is CASSYYPGSPLHF. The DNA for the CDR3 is TGTGCCAGCAGCTACTATCCTGGTTCACCCCTCCACTTT.

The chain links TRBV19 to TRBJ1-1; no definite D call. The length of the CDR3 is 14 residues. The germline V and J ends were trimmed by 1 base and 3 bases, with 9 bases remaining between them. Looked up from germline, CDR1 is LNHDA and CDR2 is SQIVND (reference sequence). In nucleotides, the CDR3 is TGTGCCAGTAGTATAGGAACAGCGTACACTGAAGCTTTCTTT. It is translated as CASSIGTAYTEAFF.

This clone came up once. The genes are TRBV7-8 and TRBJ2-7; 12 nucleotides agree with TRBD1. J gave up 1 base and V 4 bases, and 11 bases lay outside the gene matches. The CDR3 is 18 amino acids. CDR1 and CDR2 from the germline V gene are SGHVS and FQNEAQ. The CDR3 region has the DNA TGTGCCAGCAGCTCTCGCCGCCGGGACAGGGGGCATTCCTACGAGCAGTACTTC. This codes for CASSSRRRDRGHSYEQYF.